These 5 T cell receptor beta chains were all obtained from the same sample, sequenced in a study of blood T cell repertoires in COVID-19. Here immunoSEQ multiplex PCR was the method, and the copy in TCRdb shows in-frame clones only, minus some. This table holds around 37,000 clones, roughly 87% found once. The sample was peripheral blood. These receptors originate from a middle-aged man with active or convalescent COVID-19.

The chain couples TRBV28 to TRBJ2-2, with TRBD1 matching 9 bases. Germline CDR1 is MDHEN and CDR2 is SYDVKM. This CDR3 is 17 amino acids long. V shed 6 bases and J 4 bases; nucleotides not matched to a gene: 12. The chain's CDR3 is CASRHAYRGLGTGELFF. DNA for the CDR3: TGTGCCAGCAGGCACGCCTACAGGGGGCTGGGCACCGGGGAGCTGTTTTTT.

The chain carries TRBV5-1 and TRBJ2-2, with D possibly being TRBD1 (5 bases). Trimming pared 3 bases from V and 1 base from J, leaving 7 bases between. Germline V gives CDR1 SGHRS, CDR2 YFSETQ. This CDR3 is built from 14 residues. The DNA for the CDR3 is TGCGCCAGCAGCTCCCAGGGGAACACCGGGGAGCTGTTTTTT. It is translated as CASSSQGNTGELFF.

The CDR3 region has the DNA TGCGCCAGCAGCTACGGACAGGGTTCCTTTTCTGGCACAGATACGCAGTATTTT. Translating it yields CASSYGQGSFSGTDTQYF. The gene calls are TRBV5-1 and TRBJ2-3, with TRBD1 matching 8 bases. From germline, CDR1 is SGHRS and CDR2 YFSETQ. Unmatched junction bases numbered 13, after V lost 3 bases and J lost 1 base. The CDR3 totals 18 residues.

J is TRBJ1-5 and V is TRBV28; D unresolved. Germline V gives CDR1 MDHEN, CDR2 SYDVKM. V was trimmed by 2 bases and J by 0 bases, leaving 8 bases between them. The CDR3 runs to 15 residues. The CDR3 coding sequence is TGTGCCAGCAGTTTACCCTTATATAGCAATCAGCCCCAGCATTTT. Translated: CASSLPLYSNQPQHF.

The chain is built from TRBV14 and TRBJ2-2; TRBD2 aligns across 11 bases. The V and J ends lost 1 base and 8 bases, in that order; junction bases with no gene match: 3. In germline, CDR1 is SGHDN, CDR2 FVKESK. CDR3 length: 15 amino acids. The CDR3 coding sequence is TGTGCCAGCAGCCAAGGACTAGCGGGACAAGGGGAGCTGTTTTTT. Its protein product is CASSQGLAGQGELFF.